The 27 T cell receptor beta chains in this list originate from one sample, sequenced in a study of cytomegalovirus exposure and HLA in healthy donors (dated by TCRdb to about 2017). Library preparation employed the immunoSEQ multiplex PCR assay. For the multiplex PCR, a mixture combining 60 forward primers for TCR Vbeta segments and 13 reverse primers for TCR Jbeta segments was used. TCRdb's version of the immuneACCESS table is confined to in-frame rearrangements and falls short of the full clone set. An unresolved V gene accounts for under half of the shortfall where checked; the remainder is of unknown origin. Here the sample has 150,000 to 200,000 clones; roughly 87% occur a single time. Roughly 4.5% of the sample is in the top ten clones. The sequencing input was PBMCs. These receptors all come from a man between 50 and 59 years old in good health and CMV-seropositive.

The J gene is TRBJ2-5, the V gene TRBV12-5, with 12 nucleotides matching TRBD2. With V trimmed by 4 bases and J by 2 bases, 8 bases remained unmatched. This CDR3 region has 17 residues. CDR1 and CDR2 (germline): LGHNT, FRNRAP. CDR3 DNA sequence: TGTGCTAGTGGTTCTGGACTAGCGGGATTGGGGCAAGAGACCCAGTACTTC. Amino acids: CASGSGLAGLGQETQYF. The whole variable domain, remainder taken from reference TRBV12-5 and TRBJ2-5, is DARVTQTPRHKVTEMGQEVTMRCQPILGHNTVFWYRQTMMQGLELLAYFRNRAPLDDSGMPKDRFSAEMPDATLATLKIQPSEPRDSAVYFCASGSGLAGLGQETQYFGPGTRLLVL.

V is TRBV7-6 and J is TRBJ1-1; 9 bases map to TRBD1. CDR1 and CDR2 (germline): SGHVS, FNYEAQ. The V segment lost 5 bases and the J segment 6 bases; nucleotides outside the gene matches: 4. The CDR3 consists of 13 residues. CDR3: CASSRDRVSEAFF. Written as DNA, the CDR3 is TGTGCCAGCAGCCGGGACAGGGTCTCTGAAGCTTTCTTT.

The V gene is TRBV28, the J gene TRBJ1-1; D not resolved. The germline V and J ends were trimmed by 1 base and 5 bases, with 8 bases remaining between them. The CDR3 length is 13 residues. CDR1 is MDHEN, CDR2 SYDVKM, per germline. In nucleotides, the CDR3 is TGTGCCAGCAGTTTATCAGTCCAGACTGAAGCTTTCTTT. It is translated as CASSLSVQTEAFF.

This sequence joins TRBV28 and TRBJ2-5; 14 positions match TRBD2. Germline values: CDR1 MDHEN, CDR2 SYDVKM. V shed 5 bases and J 10 bases; nucleotides not matched to a gene: 6. CDR3 length equals 14 residues. CDR3 protein: CASSLGTSGSVQYF. DNA of the CDR3: TGTGCCAGCAGTCTCGGGACTAGCGGGAGTGTCCAGTACTTC. Together with reference TRBV28 and TRBJ2-5, the CDR3 gives the full variable domain: DVKVTQSSRYLVKRTGEKVFLECVQDMDHENMFWYRQDPGLGLRLIYFSYDVKMKEKGDIPEGYSVSREKKERFSLILESASTNQTSMYLCASSLGTSGSVQYFGPGTRLLVL.

The chain links TRBV6-5 to TRBJ2-2, with D maybe TRBD2 (5 bases). Germline CDR1 reads MNHEY; CDR2 reads SVGAGI. Trimming shortened V by 7 bases and J by 3 bases, and 6 bases separated the two germline ends. There are 12 residues in the CDR3. CDR3 protein: CASIGDTGELFF. CDR3 in DNA: TGTGCCAGCATCGGGGACACCGGGGAGCTGTTTTTT.

Notes on this clone: At one end, the junction sequence differs from germline, possibly due to a read error. The chain carries TRBV7-3 and TRBJ2-7; a weak D match, TRBD1 (5 bases). The CDR3 contains 15 residues. Germline V gene data show CDR1 as SGHTA and CDR2 as FQGTGA. The CDR3 sequence is CASSLTLGHSHEQYF. In nucleotides, the CDR3 is TGTGCCAGCAGCCTAACCCTCGGACATAGCCACGAGCAGTACTTC.

This chain connects TRBV27 to TRBJ2-2; 8 positions agree with TRBD2. J was trimmed by 4 bases and V by 6 bases; bases with no gene match: 22. The germline V gene encodes CDR1 MNHEY and CDR2 SMNVEV (reference sequence). This CDR3 spans 20 amino acids. CDR3 residues: CASSNAWLPGTRYSTGELFF. The DNA for the CDR3 is TGTGCCAGCAGCAATGCTTGGCTCCCCGGGACTAGGTATAGCACCGGGGAGCTGTTTTTT.

Only a few counts were recorded for this clone. The chain joins TRBV29-1 to TRBJ1-1, with a weak D call TRBD1 (5 bases). The germline gives CDR1 SQVTM, CDR2 ANQGSEA. The CDR3 covers 13 residues. V shed 4 bases and J shed 3 bases, with 12 bases lying between them. The CDR3 loop is CSVAAGGDTEAFF. The CDR3 DNA sequence: TGCAGCGTTGCTGCGGGGGGAGACACTGAAGCTTTCTTT.

The chain is built from TRBV7-9 and TRBJ1-6; D gene uncertain. CDR1 SEHNR and CDR2 FQNEAQ come from the germline V gene (reference sequence). Trimming removed 5 bases from V and 13 bases from J, with 27 bases in between. The CDR3 is 17 residues long. CDR3 nucleotide sequence: TGTGCCAGCAGCGCCGGATCCCTCCGGGATAAATCCCATCCCCTCCACTTT. It translates to CASSAGSLRDKSHPLHF.

This chain links TRBV11-3 with TRBJ1-1; TRBD1 agrees at 8 bases. The CDR3 runs 14 residues. From germline, CDR1 is SGHNT and CDR2 YENEEA. With 5 bases clipped from V and 8 bases from J, the junction kept 10 bases outside the gene matches. The CDR3 bases are TGTGCCAGCAGCCCCGGGACAGGATCGGGCGAAGCTTTCTTT. Protein product: CASSPGTGSGEAFF. The whole variable domain, remainder taken from reference TRBV11-3 and TRBJ1-1, is EAGVVQSPRYKIIEKKQPVAFWCNPISGHNTLYWYLQNLGQGPELLIRYENEEAVDDSQLPKDRFSAERLKGVDSTLKIQPAELGDSAVYLCASSPGTGSGEAFFGQGTRLTVV.

The chain couples TRBV5-7 to TRBJ2-7; 7 bases agree with TRBD1. TRBV5-7 is an ORF, with its function uncertain. The CDR3 consists of 16 residues. V shed 3 bases, J shed 6 bases, and the junction held 15 bases outside the gene matches. CDR3 in amino acids: CASSWTTGSPLVEQYF. CDR3 sequence (DNA): TGTGCCAGCAGCTGGACGACAGGGAGCCCTCTCGTCGAGCAGTACTTC.

This rearrangement joins TRBV5-1 to TRBJ2-5; 11 nucleotides agree with TRBD2. Germline CDR1 SGHRS, CDR2 YFSETQ. The CDR3 has 16 residues. Trimming cost V 0 bases and J 5 bases; bases outside gene matches: 6. The CDR3 DNA follows: TGCGCCAGCAGCTTGGATAGCGGGGGGGTGCTGGAGACCCAGTACTTC. Residues: CASSLDSGGVLETQYF.

The chain uses TRBV7-2 and TRBJ2-3, with 12 positions matching TRBD2. The V gene's germline CDR1 is SGHTA and CDR2 FQGNSA. CDR3 size: 15 residues. Losses at the gene ends were 0 bases for V and 12 bases for J; bases not matched to a gene: 7. CDR3 region: CASSLAASGGAFQYF. The CDR3, as DNA: TGTGCCAGCAGCTTAGCGGCTAGCGGGGGGGCCTTTCAGTATTTT. The full variable domain, completed using reference TRBV7-2 and TRBJ2-3, is GAGVSQSPSNKVTEKGKDVELRCDPISGHTALYWYRQSLGQGLEFLIYFQGNSAPDKSGLPSDRFSAERTGGSVSTLTIQRTQQEDSAVYLCASSLAASGGAFQYFGPGTRLTVL.

This chain links TRBV7-2 with TRBJ2-7; TRBD1 agrees at 8 bases. The CDR3 is 14 amino acids. V shed 5 bases and J 2 bases; nucleotides not matched to a gene: 5. Germline CDR1 reads SGHTA; CDR2 reads FQGNSA. The CDR3 region has the DNA TGTGCCAGCAGCCGGCTACAGGGGGCCTACGAGCAGTACTTC. Translating it yields CASSRLQGAYEQYF.

V gene TRBV7-8 combines with J gene TRBJ1-2; 7 nucleotides agree with TRBD1. The CDR3 is made up of 15 amino acids. Germline CDR1 SGHVS, CDR2 FQNEAQ. Trimming cost V 5 bases and J 8 bases; bases outside gene matches: 14. The CDR3 reads CASSAERQGLGGYTF. The CDR3 DNA sequence: TGTGCCAGCAGCGCCGAAAGACAGGGTTTGGGAGGCTACACCTTC.

The chain couples TRBV29-1 to TRBJ2-5; D perhaps matches TRBD2 (6 bases). The CDR3 sequence is 13 residues long. Germline V gives CDR1 SQVTM, CDR2 ANQGSEA. V was shortened by 4 bases and J by 2 bases, with 11 bases between the two germline ends. The CDR3 is CSVVRAGQETQYF. DNA of the CDR3: TGCAGCGTTGTTAGGGCGGGGCAAGAGACCCAGTACTTC.

This CDR3 is CSVESFSNSSYEQYF. The CDR3, as DNA: TGCAGCGTTGAATCTTTCAGCAATAGCTCCTACGAGCAGTACTTC. This chain uses TRBV29-1 with TRBJ2-5, with D uncertain. The tail of the sequence fits TRBJ2-7 better, so the J call may be wrong. Germline V gene sequence: CDR1 SQVTM, CDR2 ANQGSEA. This CDR3 spans 15 amino acids.

The chain links TRBV6-5 to TRBJ1-1, with D hard to call. The germline V gene has CDR1 MNHEY and CDR2 SVGAGI. The CDR3 runs to 12 residues. Between the trimmed V and J ends, which lost 6 bases and 2 bases, there was a span of 7 bases. The CDR3 loop reads CASSLLNTEAFF. Written as DNA, the CDR3 is TGTGCCAGCAGCCTACTAAACACTGAAGCTTTCTTT.

The J gene is TRBJ1-6, the V gene TRBV9; tentative D call: TRBD1 (6 bases). The ends were cut back, 0 bases at V and 5 bases at J, with 12 bases in the middle. The CDR3 extends over 16 amino acids. Per germline, CDR1 SGDLS and CDR2 YYNGEE. The CDR3 bases are TGTGCCAGCAGCGTAGAGCCAGGGGTCGATAATTCACCCCTCCACTTT. Protein sequence: CASSVEPGVDNSPLHF.

This chain uses TRBV27 with TRBJ1-1, with a weak D call TRBD1 (5 bases). Looked up from germline, CDR1 is MNHEY and CDR2 is SMNVEV (reference sequence). Deletions cut 6 bases from V and 1 base from J, with 15 bases between. CDR3 size: 15 residues. For the CDR3, the DNA is TGTGCCAGCAGCAACCTCAATACAGGGAACACTGAAGCTTTCTTT. Translation: CASSNLNTGNTEAFF.

The gene calls are TRBV7-2 and TRBJ2-5, with 11 nucleotides matching TRBD2. Germline assignment: CDR1 SGHTA and CDR2 FQGNSA. The V gene end was trimmed by 5 bases and the J gene end by 9 bases; junction bases not matched to a gene: 11. The CDR3 covers 15 residues. CDR3 loop: CASSTTLAGGVAQYF. In DNA, the CDR3 is TGTGCCAGCAGCACCACCCTAGCGGGGGGCGTGGCCCAGTACTTC.

The table lists this clone with a few counts. V gene TRBV4-1 combines with J gene TRBJ1-3; 10 bases align to TRBD1. The CDR3 is 17 residues long. J lost 1 base, V lost 0 bases, and 3 bases had no gene match. Germline V CDR1 and CDR2: MGHRA, YSYEKL. CDR3 sequence (DNA): TGCGCCAGCAGCCAAGATCCGGGACAGGGGTCTGGAAACACCATATATTTT. It encodes CASSQDPGQGSGNTIYF.

A note on this clone: One end of the junction is discordant with germline, which a read error may explain. The rearrangement joins TRBV7-9 to TRBJ1-1; possible D gene TRBD1, 5 bases. Germline values: CDR1 SEHNR, CDR2 FQNEAQ (reference sequence). The CDR3 loop spans 13 amino acids. The CDR3 DNA follows: TGTTCCAGCAGCATTAGGTCCGGGGGGGAAGCTTTCTTT. It is translated as CSSSIRSGGEAFF.

V is TRBV4-1 and J is TRBJ2-1; 9 positions agree with TRBD2. V lost 2 bases and J lost 4; bases outside the gene matches: 0. CDR1 is MGHRA and CDR2 is YSYEKL in the germline V gene. The CDR3 loop spans 14 amino acids. DNA for the CDR3: TGCGCCAGCAGCCAACTAGCGGGGTACAATGAGCAGTTCTTC. Its translation: CASSQLAGYNEQFF.

This rearrangement joins TRBV27 to TRBJ1-1; TRBD1 matches at 8 bases. Trimming removed 4 bases from V and 8 bases from J; junction bases left unmatched: 6. This CDR3 spans 13 amino acids. Germline V gene sequence: CDR1 MNHEY, CDR2 SMNVEV (reference sequence). CDR3: CASSSDRVVEAFF. The CDR3 DNA follows: TGTGCCAGCAGTTCGGACAGGGTTGTCGAAGCTTTCTTT.

This clone was recorded only once. The rearrangement links TRBV5-5 to TRBJ1-2, with TRBD1 matching over 7 bases. There are 15 residues in the CDR3. CDR1 SGHKS and CDR2 YYEKEE come from the germline V gene (reference sequence). Losses at the gene ends were 1 base for V and 4 bases for J; bases not matched to a gene: 7. The CDR3 loop is CASSLKGAPVYGYTF. CDR3 DNA: TGTGCCAGCAGCTTGAAGGGGGCGCCGGTCTATGGCTACACCTTC.

This sequence joins TRBV11-2 and TRBJ2-7; tentative D call: TRBD2 (6 bases). The length of the CDR3 is 15 residues. V gave up 1 base and J gave up 3 bases, with 13 bases separating them. Germline V lookup: CDR1 SGHAT, CDR2 FQNNGV. The CDR3 loop reads CASSLVGSGLYEQYF. CDR3 bases: TGTGCCAGCAGCTTAGTGGGTAGCGGCCTCTACGAGCAGTACTTC.